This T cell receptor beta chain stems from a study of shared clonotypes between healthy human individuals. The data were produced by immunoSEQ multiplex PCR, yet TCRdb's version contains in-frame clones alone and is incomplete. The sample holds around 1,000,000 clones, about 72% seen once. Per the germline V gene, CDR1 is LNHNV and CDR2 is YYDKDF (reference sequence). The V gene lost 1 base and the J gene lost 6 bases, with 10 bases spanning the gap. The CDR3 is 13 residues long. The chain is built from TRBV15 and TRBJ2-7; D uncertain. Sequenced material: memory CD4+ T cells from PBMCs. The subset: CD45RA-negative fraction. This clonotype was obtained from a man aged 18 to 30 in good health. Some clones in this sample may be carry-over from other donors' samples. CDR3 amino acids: CATSRVKVAEQYF. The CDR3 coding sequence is TGTGCCACCAGCAGAGTCAAAGTTGCCGAGCAGTACTTC.